The sequence of this T cell receptor beta chain was determined in a study of CD8 T cells in ankylosing spondylitis. Overall study findings and caveats: Reported data indicate significant enrichment of disease-linked clones within matched ankylosing spondylitis synovial fluid.

V shed 1 base and J shed 5 bases, with 15 bases lying between them. The length of the CDR3 is 15 residues. The germline V gene encodes CDR1 SQVTM and CDR2 ANQGSEA. From the 5' RACE reads, TCRdb called clonotypes with MiXCR, one entry per CDR3 protein. This table has 150,000 to 200,000 distinct CDR3 sequences, 13% appearing once. This clonotype has just a few counts. As yet, its antigen is unknown. The chain employs TRBV29-1 and TRBJ2-1, with a weak D call TRBD2 (6 bases). The sequence was collected from a female donor with ankylosing spondylitis or in good health (not recorded which). Specimen: blood, either unsorted or a sorted T cell fraction (not recorded which). The CDR3 here is CSVEGSEGRNNEQFF. In DNA, the CDR3 is TGCAGCGTTGAAGGGTCGGAGGGGAGGAACAATGAGCAGTTCTTC.